The 7 T cell receptor beta chains presented below share a single source sample, sequenced in a study of CD8 T cells in ankylosing spondylitis. Their antigen targets remain unknown. Study outcomes and limitations: What appeared characteristic of ankylosing spondylitis blood was a TCR beta motif of under 10 highly homologous variants.

TCRdb re-called the 5' RACE reads with MiXCR, one entry per CDR3 protein. The profile shows about 330,000 distinct CDR3 sequences, around 7.6% of them singletons. The sample comprised blood, either unsorted or a sorted T cell fraction (not recorded which). The source is a male donor with ankylosing spondylitis.

This clonotype has ten or more counts. J is TRBJ1-1 and V is TRBV10-3; TRBD1 might be the D (5 bases). CDR1 is ENHRY, CDR2 SYGVKD, per germline. The CDR3 consists of 16 residues. Trimming shortened V by 3 bases and J by 4 bases, and 18 bases separated the two germline ends. The DNA for the CDR3 is TGTGCCATCAGTGATTATTTCCGGGGCGCCGTCACTGAAGCTTTCTTT. Translating gives CAISDYFRGAVTEAFF.

J is TRBJ2-5 and V is TRBV15; tentatively, D is TRBD1 (6 bases). V lost 4 bases and J lost 2, with 14 bases in between. The CDR3 sequence is 15 residues long. The germline CDR1 and CDR2 sequences are LNHNV and YYDKDF (reference sequence). CDR3 amino acids: CATSTPRGSQETQYF. CDR3 in DNA: TGTGCCACCAGCACCCCGAGGGGGTCGCAAGAGACCCAGTACTTC.

As regards this clonotype: The junction shows a germline mismatch at one end, possibly a read error. This rearrangement joins TRBV10-3 to TRBJ1-4; D is possibly TRBD1 (6 bases). CDR1 and CDR2 from the germline V gene are ENHRY and SYGVKD. The CDR3 totals 14 residues. CDR3 nucleotides: TGTGCCAGCAGTAGACAGGAAGGGGATGAAAAACTGTTTTTT. This encodes CASSRQEGDEKLFF.

This clonotype was detected ten times or more. The chain employs TRBV4-1 and TRBJ2-6; D is undetermined. The CDR3 length is 16 residues. V lost 0 bases and J 4 bases, leaving 10 bases between the germline ends. Germline CDR1 and CDR2: MGHRA and YSYEKL. Written as DNA, the CDR3 is TGCGCCAGCAGCCAAGATCTCTTCGCCGGGGCCAACGTCCTGACTTTC. The encoded protein is CASSQDLFAGANVLTF.

The chain joins TRBV7-9 to TRBJ1-5, with D uncertain. From germline, CDR1 is SEHNR and CDR2 FQNEAQ (reference sequence). This CDR3 has 13 residues. With 5 bases removed from V and 5 bases from J, the gap between germline ends came to 10 bases. The CDR3 is CASSRTMDQPQHF. CDR3 sequence (DNA): TGTGCCAGCAGCCGCACGATGGATCAGCCCCAGCATTTT.

In DNA, the CDR3 is TGTGCCAGCAGTCATGGGACTAGCGGGAGGGAGACCCAGTACTTC. Amino acid sequence: CASSHGTSGRETQYF. This rearrangement joins TRBV27 to TRBJ2-5; 15 bases align to TRBD2. This CDR3 is built from 15 residues. V was pared by 5 bases and J by 5 bases, with 3 bases of the junction left unmatched. The germline V gene has CDR1 MNHEY and CDR2 SMNVEV (reference sequence).

The rearrangement uses TRBV27 and TRBJ2-5, with 9 nucleotides matching TRBD2. This CDR3 is 14 amino acids long. The V gene end was trimmed by 6 bases and the J gene end by 6 bases; junction bases not matched to a gene: 8. CDR1 is MNHEY, CDR2 SMNVEV, per germline (reference sequence). CDR3 region: CASSLGGLAQTQYF. In DNA, the CDR3 is TGTGCCAGCAGCCTAGGGGGACTAGCCCAGACCCAGTACTTC.